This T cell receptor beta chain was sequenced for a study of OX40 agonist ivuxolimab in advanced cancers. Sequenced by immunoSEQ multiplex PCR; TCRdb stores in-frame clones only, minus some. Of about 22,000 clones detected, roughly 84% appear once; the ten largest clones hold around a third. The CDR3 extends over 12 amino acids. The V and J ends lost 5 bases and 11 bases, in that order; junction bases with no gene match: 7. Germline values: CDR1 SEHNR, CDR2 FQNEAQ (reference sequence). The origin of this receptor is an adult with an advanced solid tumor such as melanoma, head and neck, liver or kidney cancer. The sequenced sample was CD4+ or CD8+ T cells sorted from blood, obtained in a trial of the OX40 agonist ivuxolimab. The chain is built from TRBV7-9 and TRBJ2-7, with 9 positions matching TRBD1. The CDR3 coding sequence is TGTGCCAGCAGCCCAGGGCGACAGGGGGAGTACTTC. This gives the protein CASSPGRQGEYF.